The clone carrying this T cell receptor (beta chain) has ten or more counts. CDR1 and CDR2 from the germline V gene are MNHEY and SVGAGI. The CDR3 runs 12 residues. Trimming shortened V by 2 bases and J by 11 bases, and 7 bases separated the two germline ends. The sample's time point: after trial treatment. Stated treatment: LDRT plus nivolumab, ipilimumab, low-dose cyclophosphamide and aspirin (RACIN trial). Eligible patients bore advanced solid tumors devoid of tumor-infiltrating lymphocytes. TRAV- and TRBV-specific primers were used for first-strand cDNA, which covered alpha and beta chains. A roughly 20-cycle PCR with a constant-region primer and V-primer adapter amplified TCRs. By in vitro transcription, the isolated mRNA was amplified. TCRdb fed the reads into MiXCR, producing one record per CDR3 protein. Of under 110,000 distinct CDR3 sequences in the sample, around 21% were seen once. This specimen comes from a study of low-dose radiotherapy and immunotherapy resistance in tumors. As for the study in general: Ipilimumab 1 mg/kg every six weeks, together with nivolumab 240 mg every two weeks, was given intravenously to patients. With cycle 1 day 1 as the start, patients took oral aspirin 300 mg daily for four cycles.

Sample: PBMCs, taken after low-dose radiotherapy plus immunotherapy. This sequence joins TRBV6-5 and TRBJ1-6, with a possible D match to TRBD1 (5 bases). The TCR sequence derives from a male donor with prostate cancer. The DNA for the CDR3 is TGTGCCAGCAGTTACCTACAGGCACCCCTCCACTTT. It yields the protein CASSYLQAPLHF.